These 23 T cell receptor beta chains share one sample of origin, sequenced in a study of T-cell reconstitution after alpha-beta-depleted transplantation in children. The authors prepared the TCRbeta library with unique molecular identifiers. In TCRdb, the PCR reads were re-called with MiXCR into one record per CDR3 protein. The sample carries some 150,000 distinct CDR3 sequences, 8% to 10% recorded once. Sequenced here: PBMCs, mostly from graft donor cells, sampled 180 days after TCRalphabeta/CD19-depleted stem cell transplant. The receptor source for this set is a female patient younger than 10 who had a stem cell transplant for congenital amegakaryocytic thrombocytopenia, so the T cells may come from the graft donor.

J is TRBJ2-3 and V is TRBV7-3; a possible D gene is TRBD2 (5 bases). The CDR3 has 15 residues. Germline CDR1 reads SGHTA; CDR2 reads FQGTGA. With 1 base removed from V and 4 bases from J, the gap between germline ends came to 12 bases. The CDR3: CASSLRPGSADTQYF. The CDR3 DNA reads TGTGCCAGCAGCTTAAGACCGGGATCCGCAGATACGCAGTATTTT. The variable domain in full, completed from reference TRBV7-3 and TRBJ2-3, reads GAGVSQTPSNKVTEKGKYVELRCDPISGHTALYWYRQSLGQGPEFLIYFQGTGAADDSGLPNDRFFAVRPEGSVSTLKIQRTERGDSAVYLCASSLRPGSADTQYFGPGTRLTVL.

This rearrangement joins TRBV12-3 or TRBV12-4 to TRBJ2-5, with D possibly TRBD2 on 5 matching bases. The CDR3 runs to 15 residues. Trimming cost V 3 bases and J 5 bases, with 16 bases left between them. In DNA, the CDR3 is TGTGCCAGCAGTTTTTTGGCTACTAAGCGGGAGACCCAGTACTTC. Encoded protein: CASSFLATKRETQYF.

This clonotype was recorded many times. V usage is TRBV7-2 and J usage is TRBJ1-2; D might be TRBD1 (6 bases). CDR1 is SGHTA and CDR2 is FQGNSA in the germline V gene. This CDR3 spans 13 amino acids. The V and J ends lost 3 bases and 7 bases respectively, with 12 bases between them. CDR3 nucleotides: TGTGCCAGCAGCTTCTTCAGGGGAAGTGGCTACACCTTC. Its translation is CASSFFRGSGYTF.

The chain has TRBV19 and TRBJ1-1; D gene unclear. V was clipped by 5 bases and J by 3 bases, with 13 bases between them. This CDR3 has 14 residues. Germline V lookup: CDR1 LNHDA, CDR2 SQIVND (reference sequence). The DNA of the CDR3 is TGTGCCAGTAGTCGTGGAAGATGGGACACTGAAGCTTTCTTT. It encodes CASSRGRWDTEAFF.

The table lists this clonotype with a few counts. This rearrangement joins TRBV6-2 or TRBV6-3 to TRBJ2-7; 9 bases match TRBD1. The length of the CDR3 is 16 residues. V lost 0 bases, J lost 2 bases, and 5 bases stayed unmatched. Germline CDR1 reads MNHEY; CDR2 reads SVGEGT. Here the CDR3 reads CASSYSGTGSPYEQYF. As DNA, the CDR3 is TGTGCCAGCAGTTACTCGGGGACAGGGTCCCCCTACGAGCAGTACTTC.

Only a few counts were recorded for this clonotype. The chain uses TRBV20-1 and TRBJ2-3; no definite D call. CDR1 is DFQATT and CDR2 is SNEGSKA in the germline V gene (reference sequence). Deletions cut 7 bases from V and 1 base from J, with 12 bases between. This CDR3 spans 13 amino acids. CDR3 DNA: TGCAGTGGGCAGGCGTGGGGCACAGATACGCAGTATTTT. Encoded protein: CSGQAWGTDTQYF.

This clonotype was seen many times. The rearrangement links TRBV11-2 to TRBJ2-1; the D gene is possibly TRBD2 (6 bases). The CDR3 extends over 13 amino acids. V shed 1 base and J shed 5 bases, with 6 bases lying between them. Germline lookup yields CDR1 SGHAT and CDR2 FQNNGV. The CDR3 loop is CASSLAGDNEQFF. The CDR3, as DNA: TGTGCCAGCAGCTTAGCGGGAGACAATGAGCAGTTCTTC.

This chain connects TRBV24-1 to TRBJ2-1; D is ambiguous. V was trimmed by 4 bases and J by 6 bases, leaving 18 bases between them. The CDR3 is made up of 16 amino acids. Germline V gives CDR1 KGHDR, CDR2 SFDVKD. The CDR3 region has the DNA TGTGCCACCAGTGACCCCGGACCCTTTACGACCAATGAGCAGTTCTTC. This encodes CATSDPGPFTTNEQFF.

In this sample, this clonotype turned up many times. The chain is built from TRBV20-1 and TRBJ1-1; D possibly corresponds to TRBD1 (5 bases). This CDR3 is built from 13 residues. Trimming took 5 bases from V and 4 from J, leaving 14 bases between them. Per germline, CDR1 DFQATT and CDR2 SNEGSKA (reference sequence). Here the CDR3 reads CSAPRGFGTEAFF. The CDR3 nucleotides are TGCAGTGCTCCACGGGGGTTCGGCACTGAAGCTTTCTTT.

The rearrangement uses TRBV20-1 and TRBJ2-2; 15 nucleotides agree with TRBD2. The germline CDR1 and CDR2 sequences are DFQATT and SNEGSKA (reference sequence). CDR3 size: 15 residues. The V and J ends lost 3 bases and 7 bases, in that order; junction bases with no gene match: 3. The CDR3 DNA follows: TGCAGTGCTAGGGGACTAGCGGGAGGAGGCGGGGAGCTGTTTTTT. Amino acids: CSARGLAGGGGELFF.

This clonotype was found many times. The V call is TRBV27, the J call TRBJ2-3; 10 nucleotides align to TRBD1. The junction had 5 bases not matched to a gene; V was cut back by 2 bases and J by 3 bases. The germline V gene has CDR1 MNHEY and CDR2 SMNVEV (reference sequence). This CDR3 has 16 amino acids. The CDR3, as DNA: TGTGCCAGCAGTTTACGCCGGACAGGGGGAACAGATACGCAGTATTTT. It codes for CASSLRRTGGTDTQYF.

This clonotype was detected many times. V is TRBV12-3 or TRBV12-4 and J is TRBJ2-3; maybe TRBD2 (7 bases). The CDR3 consists of 16 residues. Trimming took off 3 bases at V and 5 bases at J, with 18 bases between the two ends. CDR3: CASSFLRWGGGDTQYF. CDR3 nucleotides: TGTGCCAGCAGTTTCCTCCGGTGGGGGGGCGGAGATACGCAGTATTTT.

This clonotype was seen a few times. This chain links TRBV5-1 with TRBJ2-7, with D perhaps matching TRBD1 (6 bases). The CDR3 covers 16 residues. V dropped 3 bases and J dropped 1 base, with 17 bases sitting between them. Germline-derived CDR1 and CDR2 are SGHRS and YFSETQ. CDR3 sequence: CASSYGQWSGSYEQYF. DNA of the CDR3: TGCGCCAGCAGCTACGGACAGTGGTCAGGGTCCTACGAGCAGTACTTC.

In this sample, this clonotype turned up many times. The rearrangement links TRBV7-6 to TRBJ2-5, with 15 nucleotides matching TRBD2. CDR1 is SGHVS and CDR2 is FNYEAQ in the germline V gene. J lost 5 bases, V lost 1 base, and 2 bases had no gene match. The CDR3 has 16 residues. The CDR3 reads CASSLGTSGRAETQYF. CDR3 nucleotide sequence: TGTGCCAGCAGCTTAGGGACTAGCGGGAGGGCCGAGACCCAGTACTTC.

This clonotype was seen ten or more times. This chain connects TRBV18 to TRBJ2-1; D is unresolved. This CDR3 contains 13 residues. Germline values: CDR1 KGHSH, CDR2 LQKENI. The V and J ends lost 2 bases and 3 bases respectively, with 5 bases between them. CDR3 in DNA: TGTGCCAGCTCACCATACAACTACAATGAGCAGTTCTTC. Translation gives CASSPYNYNEQFF.

V is TRBV5-1 and J is TRBJ2-5, with 10 bases matching TRBD1. The germline V gene encodes CDR1 SGHRS and CDR2 YFSETQ. The V segment lost 4 bases and the J segment 2 bases; nucleotides outside the gene matches: 11. The CDR3 runs 17 residues. The CDR3 reads CASSQRWWGQGQETQYF. Written as DNA, the CDR3 is TGCGCCAGCAGCCAGCGTTGGTGGGGACAGGGGCAAGAGACCCAGTACTTC. The whole variable domain, filled in from reference TRBV5-1 and TRBJ2-5, reads KAGVTQTPRYLIKTRGQQVTLSCSPISGHRSVSWYQQTPGQGLQFLFEYFSETQRNKGNFPGRFSGRQFSNSRSEMNVSTLELGDSALYLCASSQRWWGQGQETQYFGPGTRLLVL.

In this sample, this clonotype turned up a few times. The V gene is TRBV5-1, the J gene TRBJ2-3; 7 bases match TRBD1. The J segment lost 2 bases and the V segment lost 4 bases, leaving 10 bases of the junction unmatched. The germline gives CDR1 SGHRS, CDR2 YFSETQ. This CDR3 has 16 amino acids. CDR3 sequence reads: CASSRAGTDDTDTQYF. As DNA, the CDR3 is TGCGCCAGCAGCCGTGCCGGGACAGATGACACAGATACGCAGTATTTT.

This clonotype came up many times. V is TRBV10-3 and J is TRBJ2-1; D may correspond to TRBD1 or TRBD2 (5 bases each). The ends were cut back, 5 bases at V and 5 bases at J, with 16 bases in the middle. The CDR3 consists of 15 residues. The V gene's germline CDR1 is ENHRY and CDR2 SYGVKD. Here the CDR3 DNA reads TGTGCCATCAGTCGGCCAGGGAGAACTAACAATGAGCAGTTCTTC. Translation: CAISRPGRTNNEQFF.

This clonotype was recorded at least ten times. The rearrangement links TRBV20-1 to TRBJ2-1; TRBD2 matches 10 bases. This CDR3 has 15 amino acids. Germline V CDR1 and CDR2: DFQATT, SNEGSKA (reference sequence). The V segment lost 5 bases and the J segment 1 base; nucleotides outside the gene matches: 5. As DNA, the CDR3 is TGCAGTGCTCGGACTAGCGGTAATTCCTACAATGAGCAGTTCTTC. This codes for CSARTSGNSYNEQFF.

The chain carries TRBV29-1 and TRBJ2-7, with 8 bases aligning to TRBD1. V gave up 4 bases and J gave up 2 bases; unmatched junction bases: 4. Germline V gene lookup returns CDR1 SQVTM and CDR2 ANQGSEA. The CDR3 consists of 13 residues. This CDR3 reads CSVVEQGAYEQYF. CDR3 sequence (DNA): TGCAGCGTTGTCGAACAGGGGGCCTACGAGCAGTACTTC.

The rearrangement uses TRBV12-3 or TRBV12-4 and TRBJ2-7; no clear D. This CDR3 contains 14 residues. Trimming removed 7 bases from V and 3 bases from J, with 16 bases in between. DNA for the CDR3: TGTGCCAGCACCTACACCAAAAACCACTACGAGCAGTACTTC. The encoded protein is CASTYTKNHYEQYF.

There are many counts of this clonotype. V and J are TRBV12-3 or TRBV12-4 and TRBJ2-3; D is uncertain. The V end was cut by 5 bases, the J end by 4 bases, with 10 bases between. The CDR3 runs to 13 residues. For the CDR3, the DNA is TGTGCCAGCAGTCTCGAGGTTGCAGATACGCAGTATTTT. Protein product: CASSLEVADTQYF.

This clonotype was seen many times. The gene calls are TRBV5-1 and TRBJ2-2; D is ambiguous. CDR3 length: 15 residues. CDR1 is SGHRS and CDR2 is YFSETQ in the germline V gene. Trimming removed 0 bases from V and 5 bases from J, with 11 bases in between. As DNA, the CDR3 is TGCGCCAGCAGCTTGGAGTCTCTTGGGACCGGGGAGCTGTTTTTT. Translation: CASSLESLGTGELFF.